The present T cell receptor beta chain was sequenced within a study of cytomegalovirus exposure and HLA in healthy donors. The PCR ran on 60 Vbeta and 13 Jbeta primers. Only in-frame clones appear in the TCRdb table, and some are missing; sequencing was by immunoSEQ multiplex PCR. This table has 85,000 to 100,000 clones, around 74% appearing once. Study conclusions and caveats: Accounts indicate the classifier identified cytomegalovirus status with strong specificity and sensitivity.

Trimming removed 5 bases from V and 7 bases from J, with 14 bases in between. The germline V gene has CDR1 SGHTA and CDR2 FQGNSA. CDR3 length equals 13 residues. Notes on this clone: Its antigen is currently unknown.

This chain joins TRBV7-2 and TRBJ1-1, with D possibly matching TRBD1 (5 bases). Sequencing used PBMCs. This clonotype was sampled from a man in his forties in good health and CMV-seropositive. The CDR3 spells CASSISTEGEAFF. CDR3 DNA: TGTGCCAGCAGCATCTCGACAGAAGGTGAAGCTTTCTTT.